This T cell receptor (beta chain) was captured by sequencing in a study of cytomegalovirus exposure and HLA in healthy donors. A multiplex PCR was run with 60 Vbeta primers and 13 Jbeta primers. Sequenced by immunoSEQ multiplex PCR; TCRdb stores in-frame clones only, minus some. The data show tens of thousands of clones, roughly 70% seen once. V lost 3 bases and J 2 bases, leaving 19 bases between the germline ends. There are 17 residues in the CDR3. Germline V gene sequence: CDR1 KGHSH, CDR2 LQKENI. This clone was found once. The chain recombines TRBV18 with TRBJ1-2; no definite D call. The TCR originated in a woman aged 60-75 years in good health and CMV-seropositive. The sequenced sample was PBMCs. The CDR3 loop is CASSPGQESSGNYGYTF. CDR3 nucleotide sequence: TGTGCCAGCTCACCTGGGCAGGAATCCTCGGGGAACTATGGCTACACCTTC.